A single sample is the source of the 5 T cell receptor beta chains below, sequenced in a study of technical replicates of blood from several donors. The assay was immunoSEQ multiplex PCR, and TCRdb's table has in-frame clones only and misses some. The table includes approximately 76,000 clones, 91% detected once. Sequencing input: T cells isolated from PBMCs. The receptors originated from a human donor in good health.

The V gene is TRBV28, the J gene TRBJ1-5; tentatively, D is TRBD1 (5 bases). Deletions cut 2 bases from V and 3 bases from J, with 14 bases between. The length of the CDR3 is 16 residues. The V gene's germline CDR1 is MDHEN and CDR2 SYDVKM. The CDR3 spells CASSLRAGLHNQPQHF. The CDR3 DNA reads as TGTGCCAGCAGTTTAAGGGCAGGGCTTCACAATCAGCCCCAGCATTTT.

This clone was seen only a few times. For the CDR3, the DNA is TGTGCCTGGAAAGGGACAGGGTGGGAAAAACTGTTTTTT. Its translation is CAWKGTGWEKLFF. This chain uses TRBV30 with TRBJ1-4; 9 bases are shared with TRBD1. V was pared by 4 bases and J by 8 bases, with 5 bases of the junction left unmatched. CDR3 size: 13 residues. Germline CDR1 reads GTSNPN; CDR2 reads SVGIG (reference sequence).

V is TRBV6-1 and J is TRBJ1-4, with D perhaps TRBD1 (5 bases). The length of the CDR3 is 13 residues. Trimming pared 8 bases from V and 7 bases from J, leaving 14 bases between. Germline V lookup: CDR1 MNHNS, CDR2 SASEGT. In DNA, the CDR3 is TGTGCCAGCGAATCGTCAGGGTTTGAAAAACTGTTTTTT. This translates into CASESSGFEKLFF.

This clone was picked up one time. The gene calls are TRBV5-4 and TRBJ2-2, with 7 bases that match TRBD2. After removal of 4 bases from V and 8 bases from J, the junction contained 2 bases not matched to a gene. Germline V gene data show CDR1 as SGHNT and CDR2 as YYREEE (reference sequence). The CDR3 sequence is 12 residues long. In DNA, the CDR3 is TGTGCCAGCAGCGGGACTAAAGGGGAGCTGTTTTTT. Translating gives CASSGTKGELFF.

This chain uses TRBV4-1 with TRBJ1-5; D is uncertain. The CDR3 has 15 amino acids. V was pared by 1 base and J by 4 bases, with 11 bases between. CDR1 and CDR2 from the germline V gene are MGHRA and YSYEKL. CDR3 residues: CASSQGFSGNQPQHF. The CDR3 nucleotides are TGCGCCAGCAGCCAAGGGTTTTCGGGGAATCAGCCCCAGCATTTT.